This T cell receptor beta chain was captured in a study of prognosis after radiotherapy for stage I lung cancer. For the study at large: Progression was not significant in around 16 patients, whereas several developed distant metastases (median 7 months) after radiotherapy.

This clonotype has a count of ten or more. Its antigen is as yet unknown. Every member of the patient group was node-negative on CT and PET/CT (none had prior chemotherapy, radiotherapy or other malignancies). The CDR3 is 17 residues long. V lost 4 bases and J lost 6; bases outside the gene matches: 13. Germline V gene sequence: CDR1 LGHNA, CDR2 YNFKEQ. Researchers used two-round multiplex PCR to amplify TCR beta CDR3 starting from genomic DNA. Every TRBV and TRBJ gene had its own specific primer in first-round PCR. TCRdb re-called the multiplex PCR reads with MiXCR, one entry per CDR3 protein. The sample includes around 15,000 distinct CDR3 sequences, approximately 55% of them seen just once. General study results and limits: Metastatic and non-metastatic patients reportedly diverged in TRBV and TRBJ gene usage.

J is TRBJ2-1 and V is TRBV4-2, with 9 nucleotides matching TRBD1. The sequence was obtained from a donor aged 50 or older with non-small cell lung cancer. The specimen comprised PBMCs, sampled before or after stereotactic body radiation therapy (not recorded which). In DNA, the CDR3 is TGTGCCAGCAGCCGGAGCGCCCGGGACAGGGAGGCCAATGAGCAGTTCTTC. Amino acid sequence: CASSRSARDREANEQFF.